This T cell receptor beta chain was identified in a study of T cell repertoires in cytomegalovirus infection. Study information: Carrying CMV and the relevant HLA type showed in public TCR beta signatures.

CDR1 and CDR2 from the germline V gene are DFQATT and SNEGSKA (reference sequence). This CDR3 region has 14 residues. Trimming stripped 0 bases from V and 6 bases from J, with 15 bases between. About this clonotype itself: What it recognizes is unknown.

Findings and limits, study-wide: Based on cumulative public TCR beta family frequency, carriers of CMV plus the relevant HLA were identified.

TCRdb reanalysed the reads using MiXCR and keeps one entry per CDR3 protein. The table includes around 430,000 distinct CDR3 sequences, 40% to 50% detected once. This sequence originates from a human donor in good health (CMV status not recorded). Some clones in this sample may be carry-over from other donors' samples. The chain combines TRBV20-1 with TRBJ2-7; D may be TRBD1 (5 bases). Source: cultured PBMCs, taken from culture after CMV antigen stimulation. CDR3 DNA sequence: TGCAGTGCTAGAGATTCAGGGTCCCCGCGCGAGCAGTACTTC. It translates to CSARDSGSPREQYF.